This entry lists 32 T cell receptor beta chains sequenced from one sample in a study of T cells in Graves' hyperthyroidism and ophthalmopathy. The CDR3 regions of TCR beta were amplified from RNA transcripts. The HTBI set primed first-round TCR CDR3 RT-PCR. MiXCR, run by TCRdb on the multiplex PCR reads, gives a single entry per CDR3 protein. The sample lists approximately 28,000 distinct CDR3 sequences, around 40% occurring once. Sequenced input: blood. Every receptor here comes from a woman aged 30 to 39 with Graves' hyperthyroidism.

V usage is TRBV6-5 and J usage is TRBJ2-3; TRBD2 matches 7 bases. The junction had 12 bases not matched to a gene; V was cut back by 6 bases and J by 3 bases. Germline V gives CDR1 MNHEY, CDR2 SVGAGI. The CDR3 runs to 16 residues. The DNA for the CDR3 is TGTGCCAGCAGCTTATGGGGCGGGAGTACAACAGATACGCAGTATTTT. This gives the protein CASSLWGGSTTDTQYF.

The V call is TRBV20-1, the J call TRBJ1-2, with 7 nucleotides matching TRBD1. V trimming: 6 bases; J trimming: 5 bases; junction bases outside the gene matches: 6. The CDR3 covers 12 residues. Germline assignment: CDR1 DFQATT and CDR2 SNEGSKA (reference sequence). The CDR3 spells CSALTGQYGYTF. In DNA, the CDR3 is TGCAGTGCCCTGACAGGGCAATATGGCTACACCTTC.

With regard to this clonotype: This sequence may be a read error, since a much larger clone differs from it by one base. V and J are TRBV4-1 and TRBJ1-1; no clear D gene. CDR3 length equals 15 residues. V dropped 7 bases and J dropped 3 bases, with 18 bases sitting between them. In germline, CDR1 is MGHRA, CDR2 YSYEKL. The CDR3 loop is CASTPPTDADTEAFF. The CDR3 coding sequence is TGCGCCAGCACCCCACCAACAGACGCGGACACTGAAGCTTTCTTT.

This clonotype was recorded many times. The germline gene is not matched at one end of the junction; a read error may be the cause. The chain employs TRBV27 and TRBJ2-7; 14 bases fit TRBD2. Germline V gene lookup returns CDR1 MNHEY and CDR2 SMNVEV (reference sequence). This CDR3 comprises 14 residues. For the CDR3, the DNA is TGTGCCAGCAGTATCTCCGGGACTAGCGGGAGAAGGAACTTC. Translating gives CASSISGTSGRRNF.

CDR3 DNA: TGCAGTGCTAGGTGGGACAGGGGGTTCGATACGCAGTATTTT. Translation: CSARWDRGFDTQYF. The V and J genes are TRBV20-1 and TRBJ2-3; 11 nucleotides agree with TRBD1. The CDR3 sequence is 14 residues long. Looked up from germline, CDR1 is DFQATT and CDR2 is SNEGSKA (reference sequence). V trimming: 3 bases; J trimming: 6 bases; junction bases outside the gene matches: 5.

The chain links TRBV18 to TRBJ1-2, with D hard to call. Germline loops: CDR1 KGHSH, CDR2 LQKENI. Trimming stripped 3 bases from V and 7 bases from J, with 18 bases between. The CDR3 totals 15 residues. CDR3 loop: CASSPAGGSGRGYTF. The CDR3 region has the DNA TGTGCCAGCTCACCTGCAGGCGGGAGCGGCCGTGGCTACACCTTC. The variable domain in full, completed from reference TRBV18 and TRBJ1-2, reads NAGVMQNPRHLVRRRGQEARLRCSPMKGHSHVYWYRQLPEEGLKFMVYLQKENIIDESGMPKERFSAEFPKEGPSILRIQQVVRGDSAAYFCASSPAGGSGRGYTFGSGTRLTVV.

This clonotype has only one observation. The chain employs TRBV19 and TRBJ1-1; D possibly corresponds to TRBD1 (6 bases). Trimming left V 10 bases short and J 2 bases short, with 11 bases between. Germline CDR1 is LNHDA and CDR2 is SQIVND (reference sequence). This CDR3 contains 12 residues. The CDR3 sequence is CATKTGNTEAFF. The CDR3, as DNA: TGTGCCACTAAGACAGGCAACACTGAAGCTTTCTTT.

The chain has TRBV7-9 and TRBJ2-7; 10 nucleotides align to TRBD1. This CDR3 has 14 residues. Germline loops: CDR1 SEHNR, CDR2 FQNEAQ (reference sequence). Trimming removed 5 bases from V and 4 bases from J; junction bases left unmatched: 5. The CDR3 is CASSPGGQGYEQYF. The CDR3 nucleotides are TGTGCCAGCAGCCCAGGGGGACAGGGGTACGAGCAGTACTTC.

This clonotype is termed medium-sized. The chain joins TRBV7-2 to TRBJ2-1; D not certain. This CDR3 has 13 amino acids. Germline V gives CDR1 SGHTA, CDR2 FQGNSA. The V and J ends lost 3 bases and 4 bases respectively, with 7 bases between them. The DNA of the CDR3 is TGTGCCAGCAGCTTGGGGTTATACAATGAGCAGTTCTTC. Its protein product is CASSLGLYNEQFF. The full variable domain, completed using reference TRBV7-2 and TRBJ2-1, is GAGVSQSPSNKVTEKGKDVELRCDPISGHTALYWYRQSLGQGLEFLIYFQGNSAPDKSGLPSDRFSAERTGGSVSTLTIQRTQQEDSAVYLCASSLGLYNEQFFGPGTRLTVL.

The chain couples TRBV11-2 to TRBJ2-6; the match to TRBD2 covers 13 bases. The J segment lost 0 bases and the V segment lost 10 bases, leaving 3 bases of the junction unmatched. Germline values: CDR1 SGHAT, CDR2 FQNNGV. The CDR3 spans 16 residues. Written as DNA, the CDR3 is TGTGCCATCAGACTAGCGGGAGGCTCTGGGGCCAACGTCCTGACTTTC. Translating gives CAIRLAGGSGANVLTF.

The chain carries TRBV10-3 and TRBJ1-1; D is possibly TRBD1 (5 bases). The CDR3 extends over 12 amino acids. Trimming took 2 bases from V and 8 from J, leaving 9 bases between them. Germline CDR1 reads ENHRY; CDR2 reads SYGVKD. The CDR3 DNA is TGTGCCATCAGTGAGGCAGGACACGAAGCTTTCTTT. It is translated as CAISEAGHEAFF.

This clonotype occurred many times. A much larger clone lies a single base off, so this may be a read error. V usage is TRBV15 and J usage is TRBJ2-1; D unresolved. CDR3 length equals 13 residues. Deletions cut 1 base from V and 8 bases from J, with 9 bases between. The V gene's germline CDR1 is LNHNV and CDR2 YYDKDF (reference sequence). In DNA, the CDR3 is TGTGCCACCAGCAGAGGTAGAGTCGATGAGCAGTTCTTC. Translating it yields CATSRGRVDEQFF.

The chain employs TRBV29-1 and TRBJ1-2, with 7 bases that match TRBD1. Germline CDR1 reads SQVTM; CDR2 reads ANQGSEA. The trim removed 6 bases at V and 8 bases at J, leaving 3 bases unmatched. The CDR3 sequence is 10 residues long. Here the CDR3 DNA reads TGCAGCGTGTGGACAGGAGGCTACACCTTC. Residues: CSVWTGGYTF.

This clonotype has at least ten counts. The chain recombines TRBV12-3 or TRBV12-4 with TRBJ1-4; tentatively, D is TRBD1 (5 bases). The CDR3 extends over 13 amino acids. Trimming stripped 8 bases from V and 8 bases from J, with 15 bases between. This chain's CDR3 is CASSEAGREKLFF. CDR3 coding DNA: TGTGCCAGCTCTGAGGCAGGGCGCGAAAAACTGTTTTTT.

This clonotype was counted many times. As DNA, the CDR3 is TGTGCCAGCCTGCGGCAAATTAACACCGGGGAGCTGTTTTTT. The encoded protein is CASLRQINTGELFF. The V gene is TRBV2, the J gene TRBJ2-2; D is uncertain. Germline values: CDR1 SNHLY, CDR2 FYNNEI. CDR3 length equals 14 residues. V lost 8 bases and J lost 2, with 12 bases in between.

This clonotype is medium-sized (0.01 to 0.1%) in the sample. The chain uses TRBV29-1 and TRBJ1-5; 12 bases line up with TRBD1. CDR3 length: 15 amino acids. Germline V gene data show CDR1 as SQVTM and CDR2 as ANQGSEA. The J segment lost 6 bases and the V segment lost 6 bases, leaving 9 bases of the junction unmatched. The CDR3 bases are TGCAGCGTAGAGACCGGGACAGGGGGCTCTCAGCCCCAGCATTTT. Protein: CSVETGTGGSQPQHF.

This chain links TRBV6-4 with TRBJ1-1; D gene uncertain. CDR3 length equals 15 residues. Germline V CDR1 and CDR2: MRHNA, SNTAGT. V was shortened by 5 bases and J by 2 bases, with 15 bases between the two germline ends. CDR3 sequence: CASSPIWTLNTEAFF. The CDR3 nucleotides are TGTGCCAGCAGTCCTATATGGACGCTAAACACTGAAGCTTTCTTT.

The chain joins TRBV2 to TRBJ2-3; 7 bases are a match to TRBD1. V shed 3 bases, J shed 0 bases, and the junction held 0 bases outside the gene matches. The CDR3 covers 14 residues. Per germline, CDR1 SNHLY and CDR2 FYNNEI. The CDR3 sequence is CASSEGQSTDTQYF. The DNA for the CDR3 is TGTGCCAGCAGTGAGGGACAGAGCACAGATACGCAGTATTTT.

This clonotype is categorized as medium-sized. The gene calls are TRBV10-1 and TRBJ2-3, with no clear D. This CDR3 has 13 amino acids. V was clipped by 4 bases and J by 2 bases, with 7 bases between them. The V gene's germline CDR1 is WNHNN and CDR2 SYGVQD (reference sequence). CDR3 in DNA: TGCGCCAGCAGTGGCTCATCCACAGATACGCAGTATTTT. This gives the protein CASSGSSTDTQYF.

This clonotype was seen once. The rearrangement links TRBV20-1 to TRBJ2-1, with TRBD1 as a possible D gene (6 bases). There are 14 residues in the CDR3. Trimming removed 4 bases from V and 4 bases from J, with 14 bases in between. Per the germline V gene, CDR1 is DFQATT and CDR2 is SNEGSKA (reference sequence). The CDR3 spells CSAIQGDVYNEQFF. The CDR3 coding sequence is TGCAGTGCTATACAGGGTGATGTGTACAATGAGCAGTTCTTC.

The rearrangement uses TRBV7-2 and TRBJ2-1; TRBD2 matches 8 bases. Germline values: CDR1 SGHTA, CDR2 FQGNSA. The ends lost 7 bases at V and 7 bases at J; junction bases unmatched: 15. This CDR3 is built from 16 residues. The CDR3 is CASTRSREGRGNEQFF. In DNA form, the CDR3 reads TGTGCCAGCACCAGGTCACGGGAGGGCCGGGGAAATGAGCAGTTCTTC.

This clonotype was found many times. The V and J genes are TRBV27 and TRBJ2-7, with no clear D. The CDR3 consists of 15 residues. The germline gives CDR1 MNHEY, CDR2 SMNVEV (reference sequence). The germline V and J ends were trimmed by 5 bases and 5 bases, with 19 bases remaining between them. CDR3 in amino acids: CASSPQGPAAHEQYF. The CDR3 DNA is TGTGCCAGCAGTCCCCAAGGCCCGGCGGCCCACGAGCAGTACTTC.

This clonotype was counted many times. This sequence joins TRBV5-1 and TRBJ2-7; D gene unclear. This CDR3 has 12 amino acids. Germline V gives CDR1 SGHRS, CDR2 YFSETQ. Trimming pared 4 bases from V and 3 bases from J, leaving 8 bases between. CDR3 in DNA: TGCGCCAGCAGCGCGGATAACTACGAGCAGTACTTC. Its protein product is CASSADNYEQYF.

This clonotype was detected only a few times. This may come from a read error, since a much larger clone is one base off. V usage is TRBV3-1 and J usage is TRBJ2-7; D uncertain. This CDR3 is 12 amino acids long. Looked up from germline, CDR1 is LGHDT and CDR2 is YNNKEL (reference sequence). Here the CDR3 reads CASSYYSYERYF. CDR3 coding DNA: TGTGCCAGCAGCTACTACTCCTACGAGCGGTACTTC.

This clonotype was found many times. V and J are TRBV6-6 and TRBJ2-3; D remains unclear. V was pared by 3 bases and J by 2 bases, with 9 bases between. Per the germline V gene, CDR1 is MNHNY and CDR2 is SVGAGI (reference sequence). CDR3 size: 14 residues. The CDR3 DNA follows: TGTGCCAGCAGTTATATACAACCCACAGATACGCAGTATTTT. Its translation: CASSYIQPTDTQYF.

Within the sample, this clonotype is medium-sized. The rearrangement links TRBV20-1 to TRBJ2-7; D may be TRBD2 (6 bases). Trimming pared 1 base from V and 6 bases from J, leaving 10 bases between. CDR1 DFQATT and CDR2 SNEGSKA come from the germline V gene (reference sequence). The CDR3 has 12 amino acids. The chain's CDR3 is CSARVAGPEQYF. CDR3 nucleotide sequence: TGCAGTGCTAGAGTTGCGGGGCCCGAGCAGTACTTC.

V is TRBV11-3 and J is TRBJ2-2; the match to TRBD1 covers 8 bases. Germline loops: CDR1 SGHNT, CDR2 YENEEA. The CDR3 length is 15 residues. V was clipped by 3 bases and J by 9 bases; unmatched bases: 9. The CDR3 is CASSFSGGLPRELFF. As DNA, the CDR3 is TGTGCCAGCAGCTTCTCAGGGGGCTTGCCCAGGGAGCTGTTTTTT.

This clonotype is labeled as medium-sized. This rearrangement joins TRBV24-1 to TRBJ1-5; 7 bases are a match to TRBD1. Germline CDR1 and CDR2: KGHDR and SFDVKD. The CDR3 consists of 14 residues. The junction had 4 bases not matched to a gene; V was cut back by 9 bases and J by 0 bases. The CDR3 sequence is CATGGQFSNQPQHF. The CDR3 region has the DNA TGTGCCACCGGGGGACAGTTTAGCAATCAGCCCCAGCATTTT.

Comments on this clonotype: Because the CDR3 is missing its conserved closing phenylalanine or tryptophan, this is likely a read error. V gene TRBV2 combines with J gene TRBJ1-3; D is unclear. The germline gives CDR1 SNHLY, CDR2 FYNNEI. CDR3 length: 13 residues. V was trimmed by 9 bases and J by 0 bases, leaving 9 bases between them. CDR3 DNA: TGTGCCAGTACCGATGTCTCTGGAAACACCATATATTAT. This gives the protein CASTDVSGNTIYY.

DNA of the CDR3: TGCGCCAGCAGTGGTGGCGAGGCCTTAGATGAGCAGTATTTT. It specifies CASSGGEALDEQYF. The V gene is TRBV10-1, the J gene TRBJ2-3; D call uncertain. Germline CDR1 is WNHNN and CDR2 is SYGVQD (reference sequence). V lost 4 bases to trimming and J lost 11 bases, with 19 bases between them. CDR3 length equals 14 residues.

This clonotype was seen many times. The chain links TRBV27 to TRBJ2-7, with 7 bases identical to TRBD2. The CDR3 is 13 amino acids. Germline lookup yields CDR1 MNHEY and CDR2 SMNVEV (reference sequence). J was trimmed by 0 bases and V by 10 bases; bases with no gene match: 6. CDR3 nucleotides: TGTGCCACCACTAGCGAGAGCTCCTACGAGCAGTACTTC. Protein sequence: CATTSESSYEQYF.

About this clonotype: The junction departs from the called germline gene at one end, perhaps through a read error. CDR3 coding DNA: TGTGCCTGGAGCGGGACTAGCGGGAGGACCGGGGAGCTGGTTTTT. As protein: CAWSGTSGRTGELVF. The chain carries TRBV30 and TRBJ2-2, with 15 nucleotides matching TRBD2. CDR3 size: 15 residues. The germline gives CDR1 GTSNPN, CDR2 SVGIG (reference sequence).